This T cell receptor beta chain was profiled in a study of Graves' ophthalmopathy and Graves' hyperthyroidism. Study summary: Before any treatment, peripheral blood was taken at the initial diagnosis.

RNA served as the template for amplifying TCR beta CDR3 regions. The workflow started with a first-round RT-PCR run with HTBI primers and then moved on to a second-round multiplex PCR. TCRdb processed the multiplex PCR reads anew with MiXCR; each CDR3 protein has one entry. This sample carries a few hundred thousand distinct CDR3 sequences, about 21% of them seen once, and the ten largest clones take more than 2.5%. Study outcomes and limitations: Blood shared most expanded thyroid clonotypes above 0.001 frequency. With more than 60% sensitivity and about 78% specificity, the model predicted ophthalmopathy progression.

Patients newly diagnosed with hyperthyroidism, under 2 months' duration, were aged 18 to 65, the study reports. As to this clonotype: No antigen is known for it.

Trimming shortened V by 5 bases and J by 7 bases, and 11 bases separated the two germline ends. This CDR3 is built from 12 residues. Sequencing input: peripheral blood. This TCR derives from a woman younger than 30 with stable Graves' hyperthyroidism. The V call is TRBV12-3 or TRBV12-4, the J call TRBJ1-2; D may be TRBD1 (5 bases). The CDR3 loop reads CASSPGGGGYTF. The CDR3 DNA reads TGTGCCAGCAGTCCCGGGGGTGGTGGCTACACCTTC.